One sample yielded the 21 T cell receptor beta chains listed below, sequenced in a study of cytomegalovirus exposure and HLA in healthy donors. The PCR had 60 Vbeta and 13 Jbeta primers. This table comes from immunoSEQ multiplex PCR, and its TCRdb copy is limited to in-frame clones, with some not included. This sample has under 200,000 clones, with 84% found just once. Sequencing used PBMCs. Every receptor here comes from a boy aged 2-15 years in good health and CMV-seronegative.

The genes are TRBV11-2 and TRBJ2-5, with 8 bases lining up with TRBD2. The end of the DNA aligns better with TRBJ2-7, so the J call may be wrong. The V gene's germline CDR1 is SGHAT and CDR2 FQNNGV. This CDR3 contains 15 residues. CDR3 sequence reads: CASTLLPAGVYEQYF. DNA of the CDR3: TGTGCCAGCACCCTCTTACCAGCGGGGGTTTACGAGCAGTACTTC.

This rearrangement joins TRBV27 to TRBJ2-7; 9 positions agree with TRBD2. Per germline, CDR1 MNHEY and CDR2 SMNVEV (reference sequence). With V trimmed by 3 bases and J by 5 bases, 8 bases remained unmatched. The CDR3 totals 15 residues. For the CDR3, the DNA is TGTGCCAGCAGTTTCGTGGCGGGAGGGGGGAACGAGCAGTACTTC. Translating it yields CASSFVAGGGNEQYF.

V and J are TRBV5-1 and TRBJ2-7, with TRBD2 identical over 7 bases. The CDR3 consists of 15 residues. In germline, CDR1 is SGHRS, CDR2 YFSETQ. After removal of 4 bases from V and 4 bases from J, the junction contained 11 bases not matched to a gene. DNA of the CDR3: TGCGCCAGCAGCCTAGGAGGGAGGGGTGAATACGAGCAGTACTTC. This translates into CASSLGGRGEYEQYF.

This chain connects TRBV13 to TRBJ1-2; 7 bases map to TRBD1. Unmatched junction bases numbered 7, after V lost 5 bases and J lost 1 base. Germline assignment: CDR1 PRHDT and CDR2 FYEKMQ (reference sequence). CDR3 length: 15 residues. The DNA of the CDR3 is TGTGCCAGCAGCCAGGGGGGCCGACATAACTATGGCTACACCTTC. Translating it yields CASSQGGRHNYGYTF.

The DNA for the CDR3 is TGTGCCAGCAGCTTGTTTAAGTTGCGAGAGACCCAGTACTTC. This codes for CASSLFKLRETQYF. The chain combines TRBV5-8 with TRBJ2-5; D not certain. CDR3 length: 14 amino acids. Per germline, CDR1 SGHTS and CDR2 YDEGEE. V was pared by 1 base and J by 4 bases, with 11 bases between.

The rearrangement links TRBV28 to TRBJ1-4, with 7 bases lining up with TRBD1. The CDR3 is 14 amino acids. The V gene end was trimmed by 7 bases and the J gene end by 6 bases; junction bases not matched to a gene: 8. The germline V gene has CDR1 MDHEN and CDR2 SYDVKM. DNA of the CDR3: TGTGCCAGCACCGGGAGGGGGCGTCATGAAAAACTGTTTTTT. Translated, it gives CASTGRGRHEKLFF.

V is TRBV2 and J is TRBJ2-3, with no clear D. V was pared by 2 bases and J by 0 bases, with 9 bases between. CDR1 and CDR2 from the germline V gene are SNHLY and FYNNEI. This CDR3 is built from 15 residues. CDR3 amino acids: CASSEWPSSTDTQYF. DNA for the CDR3: TGTGCCAGCAGTGAATGGCCATCTAGCACAGATACGCAGTATTTT. Variable domain in full (rest from reference TRBV2 and TRBJ2-3): EPEVTQTPSHQVTQMGQEVILRCVPISNHLYFYWYRQILGQKVEFLVSFYNNEISEKSEIFDDQFSVERPDGSNFTLKIRSTKLEDSAMYFCASSEWPSSTDTQYFGPGTRLTVL.

The chain has TRBV13 and TRBJ2-2; 11 positions match TRBD2. The CDR3 covers 16 residues. Germline V gene data show CDR1 as PRHDT and CDR2 as FYEKMQ (reference sequence). Losses at the gene ends were 4 bases for V and 3 bases for J; bases not matched to a gene: 4. The CDR3 region is CASSSGLAGYTGELFF. The CDR3 region has the DNA TGTGCCAGCAGCTCCGGACTAGCGGGCTACACCGGGGAGCTGTTTTTT.

This CDR3 reads CASGRGTEAFF. The CDR3 DNA reads TGTGCCAGCGGAAGGGGAACTGAAGCTTTCTTT. The chain carries TRBV6-5 and TRBJ1-1, with D possibly being TRBD1 (5 bases). This CDR3 has 11 amino acids. In germline, CDR1 is MNHEY, CDR2 SVGAGI. Trimming removed 8 bases from V and 5 bases from J, with 9 bases in between.

CDR3 loop: CASGGTGNRETQYF. Here the CDR3 DNA reads TGCGCCAGCGGAGGAACAGGGAATCGAGAGACCCAGTACTTC. The J gene is TRBJ2-5, the V gene TRBV10-1; perhaps TRBD1 as D (6 bases). This CDR3 spans 14 amino acids. Trimming cost V 8 bases and J 4 bases, with 17 bases left between them. Germline V gene data show CDR1 as WNHNN and CDR2 as SYGVQD (reference sequence).

The J gene is TRBJ2-6, the V gene TRBV7-9; the D is unclear. With 1 base removed from V and 11 bases from J, the gap between germline ends came to 3 bases. CDR1 SEHNR and CDR2 FQNEAQ come from the germline V gene (reference sequence). This CDR3 has 11 residues. The CDR3 sequence is CASSLVDVLTF. For the CDR3, the DNA is TGTGCCAGCAGCTTAGTAGACGTCCTGACTTTC.

This chain uses TRBV29-1 with TRBJ2-1, with TRBD2 matching over 7 bases. The CDR3 has 13 amino acids. CDR1 is SQVTM and CDR2 is ANQGSEA in the germline V gene. V shed 6 bases, J shed 6 bases, and the junction held 8 bases outside the gene matches. The CDR3 nucleotides read TGCAGCGTCCGGACCTGGGGGGGCAATGAGCAGTTCTTC. Translating gives CSVRTWGGNEQFF.

The sample holds one count of this clone. V gene TRBV5-1 combines with J gene TRBJ1-4; D is ambiguous. Germline CDR1 SGHRS, CDR2 YFSETQ. Trimming left V 3 bases short and J 3 bases short, with 24 bases between. The CDR3 covers 19 residues. The CDR3 DNA sequence: TGCGCCAGCAGCTGGCGGGGATATCACGGCGAGGTGGCTAATGAAAAACTGTTTTTT. This sequence encodes CASSWRGYHGEVANEKLFF.

The V gene is TRBV5-1, the J gene TRBJ2-5; 12 nucleotides align to TRBD1. The CDR3 runs to 15 residues. Germline V gene data show CDR1 as SGHRS and CDR2 as YFSETQ. The V segment lost 4 bases and the J segment 5 bases; nucleotides outside the gene matches: 6. The CDR3: CASSVGQGAQETQYF. Written as DNA, the CDR3 is TGCGCCAGCAGCGTGGGACAGGGGGCGCAGGAGACCCAGTACTTC.

A few counts support this clone. The chain links TRBV28 to TRBJ1-4; 9 nucleotides line up with TRBD1. Germline CDR1 and CDR2: MDHEN and SYDVKM. The V gene end was trimmed by 4 bases and the J gene end by 7 bases; junction bases not matched to a gene: 4. This CDR3 region has 14 residues. CDR3 sequence (DNA): TGTGCCAGCAGTTCTCCGGACAGGGGTGAAAAACTGTTTTTT. Translation: CASSSPDRGEKLFF.

The chain couples TRBV7-6 to TRBJ2-7, with 7 bases matching TRBD1. The CDR3 runs 15 residues. Germline CDR1 reads SGHVS; CDR2 reads FNYEAQ. The V gene end was trimmed by 1 base and the J gene end by 0 bases; junction bases not matched to a gene: 3. In nucleotides, the CDR3 is TGTGCCAGCAGCTTAGAGGGACAGCCCTCCTACGAGCAGTACTTC. Translation gives CASSLEGQPSYEQYF.

There are a few counts of this clone. The V gene is TRBV2, the J gene TRBJ1-3; TRBD1 might be the D (6 bases). CDR3 length: 14 residues. From germline, CDR1 is SNHLY and CDR2 FYNNEI. V gave up 8 bases and J gave up 2 bases, with 13 bases separating them. The CDR3 DNA follows: TGTGCCAGCGGGGTCAGGGGACCTGGAAACACCATATATTTT. It yields the protein CASGVRGPGNTIYF.

The CDR3, as DNA: TGTGCCAGCAGTCCGACAGGGGGAAGAGAAAAACTGTTTTTT. This codes for CASSPTGGREKLFF. V gene TRBV6-1 combines with J gene TRBJ1-4; 9 bases line up with TRBD1. Germline CDR1 MNHNS, CDR2 SASEGT. The ends lost 5 bases at V and 8 bases at J; junction bases unmatched: 6. The CDR3 runs 14 residues.

CDR3 region: CASRRAYQETQYF. Here the CDR3 DNA reads TGTGCCAGCAGGAGGGCGTACCAAGAGACCCAGTACTTC. The J gene is TRBJ2-5, the V gene TRBV6-1; a weak D match, TRBD2 (5 bases). This CDR3 is 13 amino acids long. From germline, CDR1 is MNHNS and CDR2 SASEGT. V lost 6 bases to trimming and J lost 0 bases, with 8 bases between them.

This chain uses TRBV7-9 with TRBJ2-7; TRBD1 matches 7 bases. V trimming: 4 bases; J trimming: 4 bases; junction bases outside the gene matches: 16. CDR3 size: 17 residues. Per the germline V gene, CDR1 is SEHNR and CDR2 is FQNEAQ (reference sequence). The CDR3 here is CASSYSEGANRPYEQYF. DNA for the CDR3: TGTGCCAGCAGCTATTCAGAGGGGGCGAATCGACCTTACGAGCAGTACTTC.

The V call is TRBV10-2, the J call TRBJ2-1, with D unclear. Germline-derived CDR1 and CDR2 are WSHSY and SAAADI. Deletions cut 2 bases from V and 3 bases from J, with 11 bases between. The CDR3 has 15 amino acids. CDR3 in amino acids: CASSEGRTHYNEQFF. Here the CDR3 DNA reads TGCGCCAGCAGTGAGGGCAGAACACACTACAATGAGCAGTTCTTC.